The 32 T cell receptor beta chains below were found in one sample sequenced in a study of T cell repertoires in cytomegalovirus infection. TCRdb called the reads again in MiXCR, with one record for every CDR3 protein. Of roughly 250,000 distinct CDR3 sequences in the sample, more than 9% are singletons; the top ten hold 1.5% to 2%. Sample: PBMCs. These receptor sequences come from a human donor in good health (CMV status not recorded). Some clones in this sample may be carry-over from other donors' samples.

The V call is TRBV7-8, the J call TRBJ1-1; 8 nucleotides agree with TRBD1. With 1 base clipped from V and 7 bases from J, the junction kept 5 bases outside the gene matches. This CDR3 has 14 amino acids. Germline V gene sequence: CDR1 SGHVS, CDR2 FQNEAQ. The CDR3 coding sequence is TGTGCCAGCAGCTTAGGACCAGGGGGCATTGAAGCTTTCTTT. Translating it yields CASSLGPGGIEAFF. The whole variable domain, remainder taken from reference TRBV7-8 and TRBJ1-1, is GAGVSQSPRYKVAKRGQDVALRCDPISGHVSLFWYQQALGQGPEFLTYFQNEAQLDKSGLPSDRFFAERPEGSVSTLKIQRTQQEDSAVYLCASSLGPGGIEAFFGQGTRLTVV.

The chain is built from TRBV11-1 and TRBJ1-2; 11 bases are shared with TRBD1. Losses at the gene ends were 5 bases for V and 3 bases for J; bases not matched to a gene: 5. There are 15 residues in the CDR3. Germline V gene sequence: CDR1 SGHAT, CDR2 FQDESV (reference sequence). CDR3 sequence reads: CASSPRTGGYYGYTF. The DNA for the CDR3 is TGTGCCAGCAGCCCACGGACAGGGGGCTACTATGGCTACACCTTC.

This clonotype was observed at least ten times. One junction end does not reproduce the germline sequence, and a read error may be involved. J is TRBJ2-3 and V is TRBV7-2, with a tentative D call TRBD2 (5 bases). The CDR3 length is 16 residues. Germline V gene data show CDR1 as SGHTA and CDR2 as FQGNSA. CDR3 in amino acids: CASSLKAGDSRDTQYF. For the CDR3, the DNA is TGTGCCAGCAGCTTAAAGGCCGGGGATAGCAGAGATACGCAGTATTTT.

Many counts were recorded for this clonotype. CDR3 bases: TGTGCCAGCAGCTTATCCCCTAGCGGGAGGACCGGGGAGCTGTTTTTT. This encodes CASSLSPSGRTGELFF. V and J are TRBV7-3 and TRBJ2-2; 11 bases align to TRBD2. Trimming removed 2 bases from V and 5 bases from J; junction bases left unmatched: 4. Germline CDR1 is SGHTA and CDR2 is FQGTGA. This CDR3 has 16 amino acids. The entire variable domain, with the rest obtained from reference TRBV7-3 and TRBJ2-2, is as follows: GAGVSQTPSNKVTEKGKYVELRCDPISGHTALYWYRQSLGQGPEFLIYFQGTGAADDSGLPNDRFFAVRPEGSVSTLKIQRTERGDSAVYLCASSLSPSGRTGELFFGEGSRLTVL.

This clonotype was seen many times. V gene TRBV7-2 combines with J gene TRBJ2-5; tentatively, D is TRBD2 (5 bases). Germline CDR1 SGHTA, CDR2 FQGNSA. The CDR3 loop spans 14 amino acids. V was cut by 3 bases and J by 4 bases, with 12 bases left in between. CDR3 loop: CASSFTGVPETQYF. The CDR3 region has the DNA TGTGCCAGCAGCTTCACCGGGGTCCCAGAGACCCAGTACTTC.

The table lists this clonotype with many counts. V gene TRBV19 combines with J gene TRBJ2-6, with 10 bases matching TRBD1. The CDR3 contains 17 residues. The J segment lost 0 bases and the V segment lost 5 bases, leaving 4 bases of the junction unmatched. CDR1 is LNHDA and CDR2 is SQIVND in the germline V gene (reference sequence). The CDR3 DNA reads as TGTGCCAGTAGTCCTCGGACAGGGGGCTCTGGGGCCAACGTCCTGACTTTC. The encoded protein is CASSPRTGGSGANVLTF.

The CDR3 here is CASSSQTGTGGQPQHF. CDR3 nucleotides: TGTGCCAGCAGTTCTCAGACCGGGACAGGTGGACAGCCCCAGCATTTT. The rearrangement uses TRBV6-5 and TRBJ1-5, with TRBD1 matching 8 bases. The CDR3 is 16 residues long. Trimming removed 4 bases from V and 7 bases from J; junction bases left unmatched: 12. Germline CDR1 MNHEY, CDR2 SVGAGI.

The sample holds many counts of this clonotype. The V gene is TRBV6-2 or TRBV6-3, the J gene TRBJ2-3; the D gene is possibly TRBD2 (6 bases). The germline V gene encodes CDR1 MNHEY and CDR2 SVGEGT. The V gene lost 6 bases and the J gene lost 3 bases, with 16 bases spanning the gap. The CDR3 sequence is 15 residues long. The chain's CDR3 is CASRSSGVLTDTQYF. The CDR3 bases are TGTGCCAGCAGATCGTCGGGGGTTCTGACAGATACGCAGTATTTT.

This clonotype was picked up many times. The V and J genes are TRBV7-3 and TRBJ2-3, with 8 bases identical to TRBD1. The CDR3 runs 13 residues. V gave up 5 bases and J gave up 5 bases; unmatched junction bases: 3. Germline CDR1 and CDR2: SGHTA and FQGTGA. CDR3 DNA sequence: TGTGCCAGCAGCCGCGGGACAGGAGATACGCAGTATTTT. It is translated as CASSRGTGDTQYF.

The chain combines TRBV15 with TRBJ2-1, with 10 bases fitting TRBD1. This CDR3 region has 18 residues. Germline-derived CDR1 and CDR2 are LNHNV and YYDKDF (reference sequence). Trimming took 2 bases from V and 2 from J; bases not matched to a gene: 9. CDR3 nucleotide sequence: TGTGCCACCAGCAGACCCTCTCAGACAGGGGGCCCCTACAATGAGCAGTTCTTC. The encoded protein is CATSRPSQTGGPYNEQFF.

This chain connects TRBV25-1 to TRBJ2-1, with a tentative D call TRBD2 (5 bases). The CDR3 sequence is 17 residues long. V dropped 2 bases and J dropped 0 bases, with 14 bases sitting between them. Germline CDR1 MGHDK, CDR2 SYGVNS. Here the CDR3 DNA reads TGTGCCAGCAGTGAAAATCCTCCGGGGAGCTCCTACAATGAGCAGTTCTTC. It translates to CASSENPPGSSYNEQFF.

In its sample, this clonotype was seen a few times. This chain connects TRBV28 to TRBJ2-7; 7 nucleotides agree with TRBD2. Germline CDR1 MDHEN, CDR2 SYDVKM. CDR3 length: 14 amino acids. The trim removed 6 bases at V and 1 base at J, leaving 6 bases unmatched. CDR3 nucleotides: TGTGCCAGCAGGCGGGCGGGAGTTTCCTACGAGCAGTACTTC. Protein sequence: CASRRAGVSYEQYF.

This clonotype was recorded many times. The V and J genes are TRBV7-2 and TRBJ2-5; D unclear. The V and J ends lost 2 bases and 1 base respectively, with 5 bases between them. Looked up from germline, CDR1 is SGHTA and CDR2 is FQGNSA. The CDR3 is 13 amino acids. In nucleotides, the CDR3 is TGTGCCAGCAGCTTAATTGGCCAAGAGACCCAGTACTTC. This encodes CASSLIGQETQYF.

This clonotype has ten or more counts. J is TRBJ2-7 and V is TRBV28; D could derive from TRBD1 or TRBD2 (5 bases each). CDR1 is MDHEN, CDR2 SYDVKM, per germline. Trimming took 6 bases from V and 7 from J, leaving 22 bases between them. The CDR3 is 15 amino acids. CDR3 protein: CASRPLGQVEGEQYF. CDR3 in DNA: TGTGCCAGCAGGCCGCTGGGTCAGGTTGAGGGGGAGCAGTACTTC.

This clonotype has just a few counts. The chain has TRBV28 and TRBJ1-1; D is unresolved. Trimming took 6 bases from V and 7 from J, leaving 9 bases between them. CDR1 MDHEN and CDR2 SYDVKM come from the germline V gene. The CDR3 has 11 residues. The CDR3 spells CASRGSSEAFF. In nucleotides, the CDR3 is TGTGCCAGCAGGGGGTCTAGTGAAGCTTTCTTT.

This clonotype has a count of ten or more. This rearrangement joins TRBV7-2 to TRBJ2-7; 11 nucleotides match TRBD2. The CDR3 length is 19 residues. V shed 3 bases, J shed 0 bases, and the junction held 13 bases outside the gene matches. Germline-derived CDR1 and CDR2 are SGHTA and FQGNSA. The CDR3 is CASSFRPSGGLGSSYEQYF. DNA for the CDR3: TGTGCCAGCAGCTTCCGTCCTAGCGGGGGGCTGGGGAGCTCCTACGAGCAGTACTTC. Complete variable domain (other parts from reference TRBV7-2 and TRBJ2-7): GAGVSQSPSNKVTEKGKDVELRCDPISGHTALYWYRQSLGQGLEFLIYFQGNSAPDKSGLPSDRFSAERTGGSVSTLTIQRTQQEDSAVYLCASSFRPSGGLGSSYEQYFGPGTRLTVT.

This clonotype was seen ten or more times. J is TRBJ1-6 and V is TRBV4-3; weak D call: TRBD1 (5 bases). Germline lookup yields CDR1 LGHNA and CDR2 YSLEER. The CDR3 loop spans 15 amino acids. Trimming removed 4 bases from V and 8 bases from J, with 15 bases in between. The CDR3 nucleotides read TGCGCCAGCAGCCTAGGTGGGACGGAGGATTCACCCCTCCACTTT. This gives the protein CASSLGGTEDSPLHF.

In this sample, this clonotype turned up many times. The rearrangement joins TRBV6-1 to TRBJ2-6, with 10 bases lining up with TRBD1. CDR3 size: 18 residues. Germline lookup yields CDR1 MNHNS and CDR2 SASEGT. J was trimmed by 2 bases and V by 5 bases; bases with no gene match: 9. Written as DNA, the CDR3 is TGTGCCAGCAGTCGGGGACAGGGGTCCCCCCCTGGGGCCAACGTCCTGACTTTC. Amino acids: CASSRGQGSPPGANVLTF.

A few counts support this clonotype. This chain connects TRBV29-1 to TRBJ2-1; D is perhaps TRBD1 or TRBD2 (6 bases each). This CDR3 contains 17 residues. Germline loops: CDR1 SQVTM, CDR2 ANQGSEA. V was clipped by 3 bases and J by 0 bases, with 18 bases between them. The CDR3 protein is CSVDRDLGGFSYNEQFF. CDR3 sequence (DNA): TGCAGCGTTGATCGGGACTTGGGGGGCTTCTCCTACAATGAGCAGTTCTTC.

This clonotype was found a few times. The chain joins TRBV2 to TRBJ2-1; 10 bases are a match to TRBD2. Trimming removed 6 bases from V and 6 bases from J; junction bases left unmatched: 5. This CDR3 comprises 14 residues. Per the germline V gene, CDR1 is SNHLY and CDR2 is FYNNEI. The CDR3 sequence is CASRRLAGGNEQFF. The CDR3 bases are TGTGCCAGCAGGAGACTAGCGGGCGGCAATGAGCAGTTCTTC.

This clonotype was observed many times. In DNA form, the CDR3 reads TGTGCCAGCAGTCCCGGGCGGGGGGGAATGTACATTCAGTACTTC. Protein sequence: CASSPGRGGMYIQYF. The rearrangement uses TRBV28 and TRBJ2-4; the match to TRBD2 covers 9 bases. Trimming took 5 bases from V and 8 from J; bases not matched to a gene: 10. Germline V gene data show CDR1 as MDHEN and CDR2 as SYDVKM. The CDR3 runs 15 residues. The full variable domain, its missing parts supplied by reference TRBV28 and TRBJ2-4, is DVKVTQSSRYLVKRTGEKVFLECVQDMDHENMFWYRQDPGLGLRLIYFSYDVKMKEKGDIPEGYSVSREKKERFSLILESASTNQTSMYLCASSPGRGGMYIQYFGAGTRLSVL.

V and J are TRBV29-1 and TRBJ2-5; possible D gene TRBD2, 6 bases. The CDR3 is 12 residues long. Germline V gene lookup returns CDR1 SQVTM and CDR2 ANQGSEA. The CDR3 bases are TGCAGAGTCGGCGATGGGAGGGAGACCCAGTACTTC. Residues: CRVGDGRETQYF.

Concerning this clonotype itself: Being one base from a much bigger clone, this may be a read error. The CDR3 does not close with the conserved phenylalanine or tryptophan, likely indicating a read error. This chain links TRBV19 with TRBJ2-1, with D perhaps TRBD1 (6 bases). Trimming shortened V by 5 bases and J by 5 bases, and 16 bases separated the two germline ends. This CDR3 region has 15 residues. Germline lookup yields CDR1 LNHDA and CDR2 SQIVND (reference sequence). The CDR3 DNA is TGTGCCAGTAGTTTCAACGCAGGGGTGAACAATGAGCAGTTCTTG. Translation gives CASSFNAGVNNEQFL.

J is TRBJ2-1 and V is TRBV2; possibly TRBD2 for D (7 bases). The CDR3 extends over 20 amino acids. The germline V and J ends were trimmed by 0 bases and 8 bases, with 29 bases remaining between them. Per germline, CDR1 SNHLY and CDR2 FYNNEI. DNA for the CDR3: TGTGCCAGCAGTGAAGCGCTGGGGGGCCCCACGGGCGGGAGACCGCATGAGCAGTTCTTC. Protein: CASSEALGGPTGGRPHEQFF.

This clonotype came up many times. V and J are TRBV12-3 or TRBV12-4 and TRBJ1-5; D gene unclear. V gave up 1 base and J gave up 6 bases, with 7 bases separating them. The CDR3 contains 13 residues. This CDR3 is CASSLGDRQPQHF. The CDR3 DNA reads TGTGCCAGCAGTTTAGGGGATCGTCAGCCCCAGCATTTT.

The CDR3 DNA follows: TGTGCCAGCAGCCCGATTGCGGGGCCCCTGGATACGCAGTATTTT. Translation: CASSPIAGPLDTQYF. The chain carries TRBV6-2 or TRBV6-3 and TRBJ2-3, with a tentative D call TRBD2 (6 bases). There are 15 residues in the CDR3. Trimming took 6 bases from V and 6 from J, leaving 19 bases between them. Germline V gives CDR1 MNHEY, CDR2 SVGEGT.

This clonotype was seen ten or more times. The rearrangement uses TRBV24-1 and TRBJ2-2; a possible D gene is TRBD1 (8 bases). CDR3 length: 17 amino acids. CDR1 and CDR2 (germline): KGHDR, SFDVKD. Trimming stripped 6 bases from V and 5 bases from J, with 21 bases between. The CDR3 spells CATSNPNRGGRTGELFF. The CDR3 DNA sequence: TGTGCCACCAGTAACCCAAACAGGGGGGGAAGGACCGGGGAGCTGTTTTTT.

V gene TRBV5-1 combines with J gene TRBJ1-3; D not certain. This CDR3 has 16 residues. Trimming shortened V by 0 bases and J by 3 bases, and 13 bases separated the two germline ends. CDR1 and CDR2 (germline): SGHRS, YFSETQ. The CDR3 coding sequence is TGCGCCAGCAGCTTGGGAGGCGCCATAGGTGGAAACACCATATATTTT. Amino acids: CASSLGGAIGGNTIYF.

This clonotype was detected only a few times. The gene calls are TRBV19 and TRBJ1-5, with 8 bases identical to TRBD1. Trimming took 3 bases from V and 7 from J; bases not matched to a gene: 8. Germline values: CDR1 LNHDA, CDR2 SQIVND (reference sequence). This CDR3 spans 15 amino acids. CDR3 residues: CASSISDRVGQPQHF. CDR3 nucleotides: TGTGCCAGTAGTATTTCGGACAGGGTTGGCCAGCCCCAGCATTTT.

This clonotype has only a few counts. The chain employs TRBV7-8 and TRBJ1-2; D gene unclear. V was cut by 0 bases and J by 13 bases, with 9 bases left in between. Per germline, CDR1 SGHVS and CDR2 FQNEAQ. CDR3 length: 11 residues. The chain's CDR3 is CASSLAGLVTF. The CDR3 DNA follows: TGTGCCAGCAGCTTAGCGGGGTTGGTCACCTTC. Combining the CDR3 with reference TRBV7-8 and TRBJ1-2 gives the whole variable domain GAGVSQSPRYKVAKRGQDVALRCDPISGHVSLFWYQQALGQGPEFLTYFQNEAQLDKSGLPSDRFFAERPEGSVSTLKIQRTQQEDSAVYLCASSLAGLVTFGSGTRLTVV.

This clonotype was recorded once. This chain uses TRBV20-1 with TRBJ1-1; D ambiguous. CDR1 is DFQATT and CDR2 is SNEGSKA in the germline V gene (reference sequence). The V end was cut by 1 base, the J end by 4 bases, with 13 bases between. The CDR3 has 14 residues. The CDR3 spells CSARGTVTGTEAFF. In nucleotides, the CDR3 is TGCAGTGCTAGAGGTACAGTAACGGGCACTGAAGCTTTCTTT.

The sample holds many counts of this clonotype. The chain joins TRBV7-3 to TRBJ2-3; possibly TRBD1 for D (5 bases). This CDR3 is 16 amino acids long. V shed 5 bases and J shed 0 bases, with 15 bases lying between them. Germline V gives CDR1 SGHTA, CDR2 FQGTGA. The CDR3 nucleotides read TGTGCCAGCAGCGCTGAAAGGGGAAGAAGCACAGATACGCAGTATTTT. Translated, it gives CASSAERGRSTDTQYF.